These 17 T cell receptor beta chains share one sample of origin, sequenced in a study of T cells in Graves' hyperthyroidism and ophthalmopathy. RNA transcripts provided the source from which TCR beta CDR3 regions were amplified. The HTBI primer set drove a first-round RT-PCR of the TCR CDR3. Via MiXCR, TCRdb re-called the multiplex PCR reads, giving one row per CDR3 protein. The sample records 550,000 to 600,000 distinct CDR3 sequences, 13% to 15% being singletons. The sample taken for sequencing was blood. These receptors came from a woman in her late teens or twenties with Graves' ophthalmopathy.

The V call is TRBV6-5, the J call TRBJ2-1, with a possible D match to TRBD2 (7 bases). Germline CDR1 is MNHEY and CDR2 is SVGAGI. Trimming left V 2 bases short and J 0 bases short, with 11 bases between. The CDR3 sequence is 16 residues long. This CDR3 reads CASSYGEGDSYNEQFF. CDR3 nucleotides: TGTGCCAGCAGTTACGGGGAGGGGGACTCCTACAATGAGCAGTTCTTC.

This clonotype has a count of ten or more. The V call is TRBV7-2, the J call TRBJ2-7; 10 bases fit TRBD2. The germline CDR1 and CDR2 sequences are SGHTA and FQGNSA. The CDR3 consists of 15 residues. With V trimmed by 2 bases and J by 3 bases, 4 bases remained unmatched. CDR3 loop: CASSLSGRAFYEQYF. CDR3 DNA sequence: TGTGCCAGCAGCTTAAGCGGGAGGGCCTTCTACGAGCAGTACTTC.

This clonotype was seen at least ten times. The rearrangement uses TRBV12-3 or TRBV12-4 and TRBJ2-1, with 7 bases fitting TRBD2. With V trimmed by 7 bases and J by 0 bases, 6 bases remained unmatched. The CDR3 extends over 15 amino acids. For the CDR3, the DNA is TGTGCCAGCACCCTGGGCGGGAGCTCCTACAATGAGCAGTTCTTC. It encodes CASTLGGSSYNEQFF.

This clonotype was detected many times. V and J are TRBV12-3 or TRBV12-4 and TRBJ2-2; 9 nucleotides match TRBD1. This CDR3 is 18 amino acids long. J gave up 5 bases and V 3 bases, and 13 bases lay outside the gene matches. The CDR3 DNA reads TGTGCCAGCAGTTTGCTTGATGACAGGGGGGTTAGTACCGGGGAGCTGTTTTTT. Translating gives CASSLLDDRGVSTGELFF.

This chain links TRBV5-5 with TRBJ2-7; TRBD1 matches 8 bases. The junction had 10 bases not matched to a gene; V was cut back by 5 bases and J by 6 bases. CDR1 and CDR2 from the germline V gene are SGHKS and YYEKEE (reference sequence). The CDR3 loop spans 14 amino acids. The CDR3 loop reads CASSARDRRGEQYF. The DNA of the CDR3 is TGTGCCAGCAGTGCTCGGGACAGGAGAGGCGAGCAGTACTTC.

The V call is TRBV6-1, the J call TRBJ1-4; a weak D match, TRBD1 (6 bases). V was trimmed by 6 bases and J by 3 bases, leaving 8 bases between them. The CDR3 extends over 13 amino acids. The germline V gene encodes CDR1 MNHNS and CDR2 SASEGT. DNA for the CDR3: TGTGCCAGCAGCTCAGGGGCTAATGAAAAACTGTTTTTT. Its translation is CASSSGANEKLFF.

This clonotype was observed at least ten times. The V gene is TRBV28, the J gene TRBJ2-1; 8 bases match TRBD2. CDR3 length equals 16 residues. Germline CDR1 MDHEN, CDR2 SYDVKM. V dropped 3 bases and J dropped 5; count of bases not matched to a gene: 9. In DNA form, the CDR3 reads TGTGCCAGCAGTTTCTCGCGCGGGAGGACTGACAATGAGCAGTTCTTC. The encoded protein is CASSFSRGRTDNEQFF.

A remark on this clonotype: Relative to the germline gene, one junction end is altered; a read error may explain this. The chain joins TRBV10-3 to TRBJ1-1, with D hard to call. There are 15 residues in the CDR3. Per germline, CDR1 ENHRY and CDR2 SYGVKD. CDR3 amino acids: CATSESFILNTEAFF. CDR3 DNA: TGTGCCACCAGTGAAAGTTTTATATTGAACACTGAAGCTTTCTTT.

The table lists this clonotype with many counts. The V and J genes are TRBV30 and TRBJ2-7; a possible D gene is TRBD2 (5 bases). V lost 0 bases, J lost 9 bases, and 9 bases lay in between. The CDR3 consists of 11 residues. Germline V CDR1 and CDR2: GTSNPN, SVGIG (reference sequence). CDR3 sequence: CAWSVGVAQYF. DNA for the CDR3: TGTGCCTGGAGTGTCGGGGTTGCGCAGTACTTC.

Many counts were recorded for this clonotype. The gene calls are TRBV27 and TRBJ2-7; D call uncertain. CDR3 length: 13 residues. Trimming stripped 3 bases from V and 3 bases from J, with 9 bases between. Germline CDR1 is MNHEY and CDR2 is SMNVEV (reference sequence). The CDR3 coding sequence is TGTGCCAGCAGTTTCCGGGCATACTACGAGCAGTACTTC. This translates into CASSFRAYYEQYF.

This clonotype was found a few times. The rearrangement joins TRBV14 to TRBJ2-1; 12 positions match TRBD2. The germline V gene encodes CDR1 SGHDN and CDR2 FVKESK. With 1 base clipped from V and 3 bases from J, the junction kept 10 bases outside the gene matches. The CDR3 sequence is 19 residues long. Written as DNA, the CDR3 is TGTGCCAGCAGCCAAGTAAGGGCTAGCGGGAGGGGTGGCTACAATGAGCAGTTCTTC. This encodes CASSQVRASGRGGYNEQFF.

The V gene is TRBV7-8, the J gene TRBJ2-7; D unresolved. V was shortened by 4 bases and J by 5 bases, with 15 bases between the two germline ends. This CDR3 contains 14 residues. Germline assignment: CDR1 SGHVS and CDR2 FQNEAQ. For the CDR3, the DNA is TGTGCCAGCAGCTCTAATCTAGTTAATGACGAGCAGTACTTC. Residues: CASSSNLVNDEQYF. Full variable domain (remainder filled in from reference TRBV7-8 and TRBJ2-7): GAGVSQSPRYKVAKRGQDVALRCDPISGHVSLFWYQQALGQGPEFLTYFQNEAQLDKSGLPSDRFFAERPEGSVSTLKIQRTQQEDSAVYLCASSSNLVNDEQYFGPGTRLTVT.

The chain couples TRBV19 to TRBJ2-7; 9 bases fit TRBD2. Germline V gene sequence: CDR1 LNHDA, CDR2 SQIVND (reference sequence). Trimming at V came to 3 bases and at J to 1 base, leaving 4 bases not matched to a gene. The CDR3 contains 15 residues. The CDR3 loop is CASSIRLAGSYEQYF. CDR3 bases: TGTGCCAGTAGTATCCGGCTAGCGGGGTCCTACGAGCAGTACTTC.

This clonotype was counted at least ten times. J is TRBJ2-3 and V is TRBV6-1, with 8 bases aligning to TRBD1. The CDR3 runs to 15 residues. V lost 0 bases, J lost 3 bases, and 2 bases stayed unmatched. Germline CDR1 and CDR2: MNHNS and SASEGT. CDR3 region: CASSEAGDRTDTQYF. CDR3 DNA sequence: TGTGCCAGCAGTGAAGCCGGGGACAGGACAGATACGCAGTATTTT.

This clonotype was detected only a few times. The V call is TRBV4-3, the J call TRBJ2-3, with 8 nucleotides matching TRBD2. This CDR3 comprises 18 residues. J gave up 4 bases and V 0 bases, and 12 bases lay outside the gene matches. The V gene's germline CDR1 is LGHNA and CDR2 YSLEER. The CDR3 DNA is TGCGCCAGCAGCCAAGAGAAAAGGCGGGAGGTTTCTTCAGATACGCAGTATTTT. Translated, it gives CASSQEKRREVSSDTQYF.

This clonotype came up many times. The chain has TRBV12-3 or TRBV12-4 and TRBJ2-1; TRBD2 agrees at 8 bases. This CDR3 is built from 15 residues. The V segment lost 6 bases and the J segment 3 bases; nucleotides outside the gene matches: 7. The CDR3 DNA sequence: TGTGCCAGCAGGCCGGGAGGGGGGGGCTACAATGAGCAGTTCTTC. Translating it yields CASRPGGGGYNEQFF.

The genes are TRBV20-1 and TRBJ2-7, with 14 bases fitting TRBD2. Germline CDR1 DFQATT, CDR2 SNEGSKA (reference sequence). V shed 0 bases, J shed 7 bases, and the junction held 8 bases outside the gene matches. The length of the CDR3 is 16 residues. Here the CDR3 reads CSAREPTSGRAREQYF. The CDR3 DNA reads as TGCAGTGCTAGAGAGCCGACTAGCGGGAGGGCCCGTGAGCAGTACTTC.